Here is one TCR beta chain with its context. As yet, its antigen is unknown. Sequencing of DNA taken from cultured CD4+ T cells relied on the Oncomine TCR Beta short-read assay. TCRdb recomputed calls from the PCR reads with MiXCR, one row per CDR3 protein. The sample carries tens of thousands of distinct CDR3 sequences, roughly two fifths recorded once. V shed 11 bases and J 4 bases; nucleotides not matched to a gene: 12. The germline V gene encodes CDR1 KGHDR and CDR2 SFDVKD. This CDR3 spans 14 amino acids. The data are from a study of vaccination and CD4 T cells after COVID-19. Study-level background: Typically, post-vaccine samples were obtained a median approximately 72 days after dose two, within a range of 14 to 241. From HCoV-229E, HCoV-OC43, HCoV-NL63 and SARS-CoV-2, overlapping spike peptides were used to stimulate the cells. Researchers treated control cultures with a CEFX pool, an HIV-1 Nef pool, or no peptide.

Regarding time point: late sampling 161 to 241 days after vaccination in a few convalescent patients. Treatment defined: roughly 10-day PBMC culture with coronavirus spike peptide pools or control peptides (ViraFEST assay). With peptide pools, ViraFEST first expanded antigen-specific T cells and afterwards sequenced their TCRs. The TCR comes from a human donor who had recovered from COVID-19. The chain combines TRBV24-1 with TRBJ2-7, with 8 bases fitting TRBD2. Sample: CD4+ T cells from blood, cultured in vitro, taken about 7 months after SARS-CoV-2 vaccination. The CDR3, as DNA: TGTGCCAGCAGAGCCAGCGGGAGAAGTTACGAGCAGTACTTC. Translated: CASRASGRSYEQYF.